This T cell receptor (beta chain) was found in a study of cytomegalovirus exposure and HLA in healthy donors. Whole-study findings and limits: A later analysis showed TCR association rates differing by HLA locus, peaking at DRB1 and lowest at HLA-C. A link between a missense DCLRE1C variant and TCR beta V- and J-gene trimming emerged from a later analysis.

The CDR3 covers 14 residues. In germline, CDR1 is SNHLY, CDR2 FYNNEI. The V end lost 3 bases, the J end lost 0 bases, and 7 bases lay between the germline ends. As for this clone: Its target is unknown.

The primer mix had 60 Vbeta and 13 Jbeta primers. Method: immunoSEQ multiplex PCR; TCRdb's copy keeps in-frame clones and lacks some. The table records about 120,000 clones, roughly 79% of them present only once. The rearrangement joins TRBV2 to TRBJ2-3; D gene unclear. Material for sequencing was PBMCs. The receptor was isolated from a woman aged 40 to 49 in good health and CMV-seronegative. This CDR3 reads CASSDSASTDTQYF. CDR3 in DNA: TGTGCCAGCAGTGACAGCGCTAGCACAGATACGCAGTATTTT.